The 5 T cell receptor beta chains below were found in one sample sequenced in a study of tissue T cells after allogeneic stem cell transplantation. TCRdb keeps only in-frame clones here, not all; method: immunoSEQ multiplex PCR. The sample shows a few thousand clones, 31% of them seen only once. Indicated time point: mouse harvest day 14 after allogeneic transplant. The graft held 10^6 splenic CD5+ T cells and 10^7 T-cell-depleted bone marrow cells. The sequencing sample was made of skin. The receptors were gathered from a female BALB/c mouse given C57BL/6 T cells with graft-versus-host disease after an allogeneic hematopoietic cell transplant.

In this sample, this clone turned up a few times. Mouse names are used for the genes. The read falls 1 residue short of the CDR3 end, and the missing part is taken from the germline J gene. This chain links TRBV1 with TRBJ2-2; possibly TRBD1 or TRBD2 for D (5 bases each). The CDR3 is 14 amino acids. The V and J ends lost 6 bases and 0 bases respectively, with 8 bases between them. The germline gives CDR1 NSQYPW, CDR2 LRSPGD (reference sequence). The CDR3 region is CTCRGTANTGQLYF. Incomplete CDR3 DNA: TGCACCTGCAGAGGGACGGCAAACACCGGGCAGCTCTAC.

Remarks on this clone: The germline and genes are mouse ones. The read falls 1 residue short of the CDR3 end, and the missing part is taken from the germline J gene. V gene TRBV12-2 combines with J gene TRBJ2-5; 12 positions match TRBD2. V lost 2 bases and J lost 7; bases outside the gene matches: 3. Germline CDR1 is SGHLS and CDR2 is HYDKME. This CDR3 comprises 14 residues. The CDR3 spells CASSRLGGRHTQYF. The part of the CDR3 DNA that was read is TGTGCCAGCTCTCGACTGGGGGGGCGCCACACCCAGTAC.

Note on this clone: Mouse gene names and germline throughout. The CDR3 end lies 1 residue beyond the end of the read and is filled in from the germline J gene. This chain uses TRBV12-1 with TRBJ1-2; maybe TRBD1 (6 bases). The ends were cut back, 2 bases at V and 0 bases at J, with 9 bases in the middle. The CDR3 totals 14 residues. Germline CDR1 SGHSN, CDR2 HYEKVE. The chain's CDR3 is CASSRQDANSDYTF. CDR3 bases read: TGTGCCAGCTCTCGACAGGATGCAAACTCCGACTACACC.

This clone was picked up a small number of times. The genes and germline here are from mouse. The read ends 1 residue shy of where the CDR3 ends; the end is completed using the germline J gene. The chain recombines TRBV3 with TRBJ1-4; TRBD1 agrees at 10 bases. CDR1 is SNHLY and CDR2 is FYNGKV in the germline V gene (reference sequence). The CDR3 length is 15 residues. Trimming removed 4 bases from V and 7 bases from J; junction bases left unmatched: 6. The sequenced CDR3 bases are TGTGCCAGCAGCTCCCGGGACAGGGGTACCGAAAGATTATTT. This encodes CASSSRDRGTERLF. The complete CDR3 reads CASSSRDRGTERLFF.

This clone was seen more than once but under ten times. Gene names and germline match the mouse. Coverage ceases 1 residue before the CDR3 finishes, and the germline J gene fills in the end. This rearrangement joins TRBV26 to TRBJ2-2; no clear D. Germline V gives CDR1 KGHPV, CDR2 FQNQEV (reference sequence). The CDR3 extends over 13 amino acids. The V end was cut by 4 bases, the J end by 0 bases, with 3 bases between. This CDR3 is CASSQANTGQLYF. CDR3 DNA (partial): TGTGCCAGCAGTCAAGCAAACACCGGGCAGCTCTAC.